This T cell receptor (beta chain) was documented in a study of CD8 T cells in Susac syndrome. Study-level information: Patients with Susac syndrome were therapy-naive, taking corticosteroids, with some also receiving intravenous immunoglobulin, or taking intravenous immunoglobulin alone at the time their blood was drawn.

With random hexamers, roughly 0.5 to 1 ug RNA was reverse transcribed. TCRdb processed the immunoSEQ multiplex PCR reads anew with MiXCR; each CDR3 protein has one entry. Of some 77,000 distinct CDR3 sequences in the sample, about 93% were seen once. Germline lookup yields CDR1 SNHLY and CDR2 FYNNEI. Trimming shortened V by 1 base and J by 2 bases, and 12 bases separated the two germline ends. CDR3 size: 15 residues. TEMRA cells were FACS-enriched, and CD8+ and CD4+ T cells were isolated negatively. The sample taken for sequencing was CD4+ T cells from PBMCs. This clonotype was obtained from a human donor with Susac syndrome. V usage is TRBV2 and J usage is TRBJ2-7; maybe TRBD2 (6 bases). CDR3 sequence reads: CASSEELAAPYEQYF. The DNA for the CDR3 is TGTGCCAGCAGTGAAGAACTAGCAGCCCCCTACGAGCAGTACTTC.